This T cell receptor beta chain originates from a study of cytomegalovirus exposure and HLA in healthy donors. Germline V gives CDR1 DFQATT, CDR2 SNEGSKA (reference sequence). The CDR3 is made up of 11 amino acids. The donors belonged to the approximately 130-subject validation cohort, separate from the approximately 700-subject first cohort. About this clone itself: The antigen remains undetermined.

Method: immunoSEQ multiplex PCR; TCRdb's copy keeps in-frame clones and lacks some. The table lists under 400,000 clones, 75% to 90% of them singletons. Broader study findings: Both high specificity and high sensitivity reportedly marked the classifier's diagnosis of cytomegalovirus status. In vitro data verified a few CMV-associated chains as specific for CMV antigens. A later analysis found first-cohort TCR clusters tended to co-occur in the 130 or so validation repertoires.

This TCR was sampled from a woman under 30 in good health and CMV-seronegative. This chain links TRBV20-1 with TRBJ1-2; D is unclear. Input material: PBMCs. The CDR3 here is CTSPGDYGYTF. The DNA of the CDR3 is TGCACCTCTCCGGGAGACTATGGCTACACCTTC.